The 8 T cell receptor beta chains reported below all come from one sample, sequenced in a study of control samples from healthy donors and cancer patients. Some clones are missing from TCRdb's copy, which holds only in-frame ones; the method was immunoSEQ multiplex PCR. The sample carries roughly 100,000 clones, around 89% recorded once. Sequencing used PBMCs. Receptors were obtained from a man aged 60-69 years with lung cancer.

The V call is TRBV7-2, the J call TRBJ1-2, with D maybe TRBD1 (6 bases). The CDR3 loop spans 14 amino acids. Looked up from germline, CDR1 is SGHTA and CDR2 is FQGNSA. The germline V and J ends were trimmed by 2 bases and 6 bases, with 13 bases remaining between them. CDR3 sequence reads: CASSLHQGKNGYTF. CDR3 nucleotide sequence: TGTGCCAGCAGCTTACACCAGGGGAAGAATGGCTACACCTTC.

For this clone: Other nucleotide sequences in the sample specify the same CDR3. This chain links TRBV18 with TRBJ1-4, with TRBD1 as a possible D gene (5 bases). This CDR3 comprises 14 residues. Germline V gene sequence: CDR1 KGHSH, CDR2 LQKENI. V was cut by 6 bases and J by 7 bases, with 15 bases left in between. The CDR3 DNA reads as TGTGCCAGCTCCCTACGGGGGGGTCGTGAAAAACTGTTTTTT. Translating it yields CASSLRGGREKLFF.

The gene calls are TRBV4-1 and TRBJ2-3; tentative D call: TRBD2 (5 bases). CDR3 length: 15 amino acids. Per the germline V gene, CDR1 is MGHRA and CDR2 is YSYEKL. Trimming took 1 base from V and 3 from J, leaving 11 bases between them. The DNA of the CDR3 is TGCGCCAGCAGCCAAGTTGACGGAGGAACAGATACGCAGTATTTT. Encoded protein: CASSQVDGGTDTQYF.

J is TRBJ2-2 and V is TRBV10-3; D remains ambiguous. The germline V gene encodes CDR1 ENHRY and CDR2 SYGVKD. V dropped 4 bases and J dropped 2 bases, with 17 bases sitting between them. CDR3 length: 17 residues. The CDR3 DNA reads as TGTGCCATCAGTGGTCAGGTAGGAAGTGGAAACACCGGGGAGCTGTTTTTT. Translated: CAISGQVGSGNTGELFF.

The chain joins TRBV2 to TRBJ2-5, with D perhaps matching TRBD1 (5 bases). The CDR3 has 15 residues. Germline assignment: CDR1 SNHLY and CDR2 FYNNEI. The V gene lost 3 bases and the J gene lost 1 base, with 12 bases spanning the gap. The CDR3 protein is CASSDPGRVQETQYF. CDR3 DNA sequence: TGTGCCAGCAGTGATCCGGGCAGGGTCCAAGAGACCCAGTACTTC.

The chain combines TRBV9 with TRBJ2-1; D unclear. Germline V gene sequence: CDR1 SGDLS, CDR2 YYNGEE. V lost 6 bases and J lost 8, with 15 bases in between. This CDR3 has 13 residues. The CDR3 loop reads CASKRYGSDEQFF. CDR3 sequence (DNA): TGTGCCAGCAAGCGTTACGGTTCGGATGAGCAGTTCTTC.

The chain combines TRBV14 with TRBJ1-2; 8 bases line up with TRBD1. Germline CDR1 and CDR2: SGHDN and FVKESK. CDR3 length: 13 amino acids. J gave up 6 bases and V 7 bases, and 7 bases lay outside the gene matches. The CDR3 loop is CASNPGTGHGYTF. The CDR3 DNA reads TGTGCCAGCAACCCCGGGACAGGCCATGGCTACACCTTC.

This chain joins TRBV12-3 or TRBV12-4 and TRBJ1-5; D uncertain. The V gene lost 5 bases and the J gene lost 2 bases, with 7 bases spanning the gap. This CDR3 has 13 amino acids. CDR3 coding DNA: TGTGCCAGCAGTATACAAGGCAATCAGCCCCAGCATTTT. Translating gives CASSIQGNQPQHF.